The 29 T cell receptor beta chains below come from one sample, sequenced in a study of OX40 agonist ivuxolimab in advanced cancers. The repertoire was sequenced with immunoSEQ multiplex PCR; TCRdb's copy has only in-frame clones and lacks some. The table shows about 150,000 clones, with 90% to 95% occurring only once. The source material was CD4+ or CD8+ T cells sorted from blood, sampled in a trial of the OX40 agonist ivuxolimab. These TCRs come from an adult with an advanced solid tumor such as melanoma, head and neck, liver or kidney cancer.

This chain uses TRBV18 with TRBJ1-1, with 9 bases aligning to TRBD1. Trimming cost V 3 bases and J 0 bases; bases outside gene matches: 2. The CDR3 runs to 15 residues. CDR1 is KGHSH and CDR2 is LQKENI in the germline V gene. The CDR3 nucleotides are TGTGCCAGCTCACCGGGACAGGGAGTGAACACTGAAGCTTTCTTT. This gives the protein CASSPGQGVNTEAFF. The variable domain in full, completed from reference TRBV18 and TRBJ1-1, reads NAGVMQNPRHLVRRRGQEARLRCSPMKGHSHVYWYRQLPEEGLKFMVYLQKENIIDESGMPKERFSAEFPKEGPSILRIQQVVRGDSAAYFCASSPGQGVNTEAFFGQGTRLTVV.

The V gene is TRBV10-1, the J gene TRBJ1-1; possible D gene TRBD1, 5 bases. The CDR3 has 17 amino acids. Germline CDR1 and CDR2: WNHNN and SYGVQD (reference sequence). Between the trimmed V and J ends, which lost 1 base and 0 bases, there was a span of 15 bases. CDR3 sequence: CASSEFRDPGLNTEAFF. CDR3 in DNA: TGCGCCAGCAGTGAGTTCCGGGACCCAGGCTTGAACACTGAAGCTTTCTTT.

CDR3 region: CASSPSEGATRIYGYTF. DNA for the CDR3: TGTGCCAGCAGCCCCTCGGAGGGGGCGACCAGAATCTATGGCTACACCTTC. The chain employs TRBV5-4 and TRBJ1-2; TRBD1 matches at 7 bases. This CDR3 has 17 residues. Germline V gives CDR1 SGHNT, CDR2 YYREEE (reference sequence). V gave up 4 bases and J gave up 4 bases; unmatched junction bases: 16. The full variable domain, rest sourced from reference TRBV5-4 and TRBJ1-2, is ETGVTQSPTHLIKTRGQQVTLRCSSQSGHNTVSWYQQALGQGPQFIFQYYREEENGRGNFPPRFSGLQFPNYSSELNVNALELDDSALYLCASSPSEGATRIYGYTFGSGTRLTVV.

The CDR3 region is CASSQEPGLTGELFF. DNA for the CDR3: TGCGCCAGCAGCCAAGAGCCCGGCCTCACCGGGGAGCTGTTTTTT. V and J are TRBV4-3 and TRBJ2-2; D is ambiguous. CDR3 length equals 15 residues. With 0 bases removed from V and 4 bases from J, the gap between germline ends came to 9 bases. Germline assignment: CDR1 LGHNA and CDR2 YSLEER.

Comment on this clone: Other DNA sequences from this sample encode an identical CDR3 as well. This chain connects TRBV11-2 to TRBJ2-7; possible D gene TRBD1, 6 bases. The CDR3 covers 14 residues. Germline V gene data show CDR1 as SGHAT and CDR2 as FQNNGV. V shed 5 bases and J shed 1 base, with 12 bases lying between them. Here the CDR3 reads CASSPPGQSYEQYF. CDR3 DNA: TGTGCCAGCAGCCCCCCCGGACAGTCCTACGAGCAGTACTTC.

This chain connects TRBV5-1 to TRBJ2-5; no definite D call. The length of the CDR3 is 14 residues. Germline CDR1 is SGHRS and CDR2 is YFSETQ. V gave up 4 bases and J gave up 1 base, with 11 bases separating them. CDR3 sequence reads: CASSVPPAQETQYF. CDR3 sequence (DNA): TGCGCCAGCAGCGTACCGCCCGCCCAAGAGACCCAGTACTTC.

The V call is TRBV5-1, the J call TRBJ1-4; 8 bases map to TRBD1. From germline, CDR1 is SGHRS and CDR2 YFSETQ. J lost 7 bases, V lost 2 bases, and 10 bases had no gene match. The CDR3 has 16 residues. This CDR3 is CASSLTDRGIFEKLFF. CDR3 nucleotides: TGCGCCAGCAGCTTAACCGACAGGGGAATATTTGAAAAACTGTTTTTT.

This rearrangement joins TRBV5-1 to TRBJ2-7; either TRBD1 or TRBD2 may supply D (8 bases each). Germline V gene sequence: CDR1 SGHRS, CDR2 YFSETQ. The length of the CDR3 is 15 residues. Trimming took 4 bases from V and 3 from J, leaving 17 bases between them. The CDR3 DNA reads TGCGCCAGCAGCCCCCGACAGGGGACTAGCTACGAGCAGTACTTC. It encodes CASSPRQGTSYEQYF.

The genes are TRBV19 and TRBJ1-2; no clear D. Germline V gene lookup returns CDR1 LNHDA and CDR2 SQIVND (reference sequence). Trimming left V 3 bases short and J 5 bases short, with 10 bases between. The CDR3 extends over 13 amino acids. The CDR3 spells CASSINREYGYTF. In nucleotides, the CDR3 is TGTGCCAGTAGTATCAACCGGGAATATGGCTACACCTTC.

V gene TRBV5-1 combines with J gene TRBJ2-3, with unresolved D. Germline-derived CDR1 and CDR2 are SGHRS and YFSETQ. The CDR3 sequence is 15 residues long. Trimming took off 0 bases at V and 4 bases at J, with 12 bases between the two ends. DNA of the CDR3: TGCGCCAGCAGCTTGGCGTTCCCCCCGGCAGATACGCAGTATTTT. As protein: CASSLAFPPADTQYF.

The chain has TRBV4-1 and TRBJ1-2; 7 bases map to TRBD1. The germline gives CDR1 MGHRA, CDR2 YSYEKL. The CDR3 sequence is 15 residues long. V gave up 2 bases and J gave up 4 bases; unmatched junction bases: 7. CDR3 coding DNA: TGCGCCAGCAGCCAACCTAGGGACAGCCCCTATGGCTACACCTTC. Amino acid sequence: CASSQPRDSPYGYTF.

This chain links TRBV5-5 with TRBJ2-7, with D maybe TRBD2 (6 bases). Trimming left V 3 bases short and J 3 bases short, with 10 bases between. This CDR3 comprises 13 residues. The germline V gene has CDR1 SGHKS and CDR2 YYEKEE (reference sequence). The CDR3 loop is CASSWDSYYEQYF. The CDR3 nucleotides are TGTGCCAGCAGCTGGGACTCCTACTACGAGCAGTACTTC.

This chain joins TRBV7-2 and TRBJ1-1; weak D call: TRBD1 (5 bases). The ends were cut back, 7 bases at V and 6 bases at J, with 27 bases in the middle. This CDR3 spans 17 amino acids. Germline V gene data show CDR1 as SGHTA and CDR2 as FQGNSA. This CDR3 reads CASTTWGRALRYAEAFF. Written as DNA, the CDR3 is TGTGCCAGCACCACGTGGGGACGGGCTCTCCGGTACGCTGAAGCTTTCTTT.

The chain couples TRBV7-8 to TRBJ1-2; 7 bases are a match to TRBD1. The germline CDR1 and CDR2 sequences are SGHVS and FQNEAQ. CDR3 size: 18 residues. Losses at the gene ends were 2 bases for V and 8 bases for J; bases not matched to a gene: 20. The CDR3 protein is CASSLYSYRGRGKGGYTF. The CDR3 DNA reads TGTGCCAGCAGCTTATATAGTTACAGGGGCCGAGGGAAGGGGGGCTACACCTTC.

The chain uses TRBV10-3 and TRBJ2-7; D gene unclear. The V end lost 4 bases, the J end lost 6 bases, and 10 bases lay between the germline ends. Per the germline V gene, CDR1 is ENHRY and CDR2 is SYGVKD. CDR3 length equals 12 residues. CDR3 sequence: CAISASWAEQYF. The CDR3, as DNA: TGTGCCATCAGTGCCTCGTGGGCCGAGCAGTACTTC.

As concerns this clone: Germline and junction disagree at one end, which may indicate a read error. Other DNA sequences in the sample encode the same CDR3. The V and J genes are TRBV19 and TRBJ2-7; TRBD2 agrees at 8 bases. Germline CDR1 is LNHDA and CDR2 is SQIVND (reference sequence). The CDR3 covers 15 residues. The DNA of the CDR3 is TGCGCCAGTAGTATGGGTCGGGGGGGATACAACGAGCAGTACTTC. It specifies CASSMGRGGYNEQYF.

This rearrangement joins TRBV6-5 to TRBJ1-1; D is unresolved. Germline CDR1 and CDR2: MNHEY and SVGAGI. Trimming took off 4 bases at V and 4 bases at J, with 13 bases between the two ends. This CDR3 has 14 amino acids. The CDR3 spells CASSFPRAGTEAFF. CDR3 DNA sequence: TGTGCCAGCAGTTTTCCGAGGGCTGGCACTGAAGCTTTCTTT.

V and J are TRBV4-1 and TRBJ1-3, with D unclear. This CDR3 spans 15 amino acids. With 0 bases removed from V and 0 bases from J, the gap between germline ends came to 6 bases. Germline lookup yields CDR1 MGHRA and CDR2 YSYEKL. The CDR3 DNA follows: TGCGCCAGCAGCCAAGAGGGTAGCTCTGGAAACACCATATATTTT. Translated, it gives CASSQEGSSGNTIYF.

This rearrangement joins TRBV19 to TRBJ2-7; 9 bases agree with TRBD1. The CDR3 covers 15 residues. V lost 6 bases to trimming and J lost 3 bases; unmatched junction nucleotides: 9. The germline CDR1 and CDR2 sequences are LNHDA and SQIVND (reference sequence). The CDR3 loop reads CASRTKQGANYEQYF. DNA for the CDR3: TGTGCCAGTAGGACGAAACAGGGGGCGAACTACGAGCAGTACTTC.

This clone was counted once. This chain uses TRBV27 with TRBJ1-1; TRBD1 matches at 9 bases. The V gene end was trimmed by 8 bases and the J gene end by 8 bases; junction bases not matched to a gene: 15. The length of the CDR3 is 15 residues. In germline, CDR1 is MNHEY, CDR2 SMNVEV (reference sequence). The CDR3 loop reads CASGTGTSAPVEAFF. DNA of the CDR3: TGTGCCAGCGGGACAGGGACCTCCGCCCCGGTAGAAGCTTTCTTT.

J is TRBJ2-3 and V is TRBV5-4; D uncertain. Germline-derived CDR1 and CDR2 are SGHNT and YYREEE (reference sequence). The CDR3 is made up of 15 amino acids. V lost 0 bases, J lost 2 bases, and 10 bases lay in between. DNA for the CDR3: TGTGCCAGCAGCTTGGCTTTGGTGTCCACAGATACGCAGTATTTT. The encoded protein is CASSLALVSTDTQYF.

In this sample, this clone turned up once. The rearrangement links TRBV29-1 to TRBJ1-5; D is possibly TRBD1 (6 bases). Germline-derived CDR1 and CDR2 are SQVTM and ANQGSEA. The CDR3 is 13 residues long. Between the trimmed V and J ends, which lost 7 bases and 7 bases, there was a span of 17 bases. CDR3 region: CSAEGGAGQPQHF. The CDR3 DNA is TGCAGCGCCGAGGGGGGGGCAGGGCAGCCCCAGCATTTT.

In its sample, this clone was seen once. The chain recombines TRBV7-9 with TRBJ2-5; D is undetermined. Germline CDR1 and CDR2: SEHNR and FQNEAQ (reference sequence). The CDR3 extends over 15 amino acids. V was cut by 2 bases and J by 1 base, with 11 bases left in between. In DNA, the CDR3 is TGTGCCAGCAGCTTAAATCTTGGCAGCCAAGAGACCCAGTACTTC. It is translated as CASSLNLGSQETQYF. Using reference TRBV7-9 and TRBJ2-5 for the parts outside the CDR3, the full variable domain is DTGVSQNPRHKITKRGQNVTFRCDPISEHNRLYWYRQTLGQGPEFLTYFQNEAQLEKSRLLSDRFSAERPKGSFSTLEIQRTEQGDSAMYLCASSLNLGSQETQYFGPGTRLLVL.

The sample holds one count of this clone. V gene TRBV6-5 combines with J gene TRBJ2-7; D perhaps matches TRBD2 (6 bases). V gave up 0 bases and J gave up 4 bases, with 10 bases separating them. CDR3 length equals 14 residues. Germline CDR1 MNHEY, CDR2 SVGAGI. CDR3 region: CASSYSRGRYEQYF. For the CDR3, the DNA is TGTGCCAGCAGTTACTCGAGAGGGAGGTACGAGCAGTACTTC.

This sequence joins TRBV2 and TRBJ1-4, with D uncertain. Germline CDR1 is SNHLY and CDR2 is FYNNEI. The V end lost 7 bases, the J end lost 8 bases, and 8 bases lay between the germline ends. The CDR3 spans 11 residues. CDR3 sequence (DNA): TGTGCCAGCACTGGGAGGGAAAAACTGTTTTTT. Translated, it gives CASTGREKLFF.

CDR3 loop: CASSLPGQGADTIYF. CDR3 in DNA: TGTGCCAGCAGCTTACCGGGACAGGGGGCGGACACCATATATTTT. This sequence joins TRBV7-2 and TRBJ1-3, with 12 bases identical to TRBD1. The CDR3 is made up of 15 amino acids. Germline V gene lookup returns CDR1 SGHTA and CDR2 FQGNSA. The V segment lost 2 bases and the J segment 8 bases; nucleotides outside the gene matches: 4.

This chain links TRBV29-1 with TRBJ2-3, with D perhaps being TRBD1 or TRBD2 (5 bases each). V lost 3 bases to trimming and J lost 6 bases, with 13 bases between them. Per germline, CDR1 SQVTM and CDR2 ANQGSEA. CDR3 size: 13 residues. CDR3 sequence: CSVEGRVADTQYF. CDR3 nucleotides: TGCAGCGTTGAGGGACGGGTGGCCGATACGCAGTATTTT.

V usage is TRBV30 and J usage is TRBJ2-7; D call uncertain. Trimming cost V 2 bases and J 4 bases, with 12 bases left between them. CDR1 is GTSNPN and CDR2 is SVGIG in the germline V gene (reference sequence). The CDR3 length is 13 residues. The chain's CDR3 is CAWSRARLYEQYF. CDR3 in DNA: TGTGCCTGGAGTAGGGCCAGATTATACGAGCAGTACTTC.

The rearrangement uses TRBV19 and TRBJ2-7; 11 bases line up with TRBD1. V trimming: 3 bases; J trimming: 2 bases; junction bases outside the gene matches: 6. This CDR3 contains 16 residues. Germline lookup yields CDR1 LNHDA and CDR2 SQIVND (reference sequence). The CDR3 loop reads CASSMSGTGGTYEQYF. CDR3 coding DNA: TGTGCCAGTAGTATGAGCGGGACAGGGGGAACCTACGAGCAGTACTTC.